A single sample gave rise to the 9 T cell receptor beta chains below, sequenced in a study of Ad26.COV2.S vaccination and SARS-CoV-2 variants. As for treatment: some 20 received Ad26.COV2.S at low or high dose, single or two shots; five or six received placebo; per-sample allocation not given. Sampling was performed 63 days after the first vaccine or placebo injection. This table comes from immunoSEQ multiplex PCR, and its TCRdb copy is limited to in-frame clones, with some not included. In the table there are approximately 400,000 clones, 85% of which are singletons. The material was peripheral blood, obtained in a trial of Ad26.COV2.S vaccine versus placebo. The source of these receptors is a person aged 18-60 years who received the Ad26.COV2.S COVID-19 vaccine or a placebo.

The CDR3 region has the DNA TGTGCCAGCAGTTCCCAGCGGGGACACTACGAGCAGTACTTC. Translation gives CASSSQRGHYEQYF. The chain uses TRBV7-2 and TRBJ2-7, with D possibly matching TRBD2 (7 bases). Trimming stripped 6 bases from V and 3 bases from J, with 15 bases between. CDR3 size: 14 residues. CDR1 and CDR2 from the germline V gene are SGHTA and FQGNSA.

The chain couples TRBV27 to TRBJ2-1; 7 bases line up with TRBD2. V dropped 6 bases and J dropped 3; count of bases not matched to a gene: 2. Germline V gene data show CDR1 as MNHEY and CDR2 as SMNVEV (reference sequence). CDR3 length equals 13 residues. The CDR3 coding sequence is TGTGCCAGCAGCACTAGCGACTACAATGAGCAGTTCTTC. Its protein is CASSTSDYNEQFF.

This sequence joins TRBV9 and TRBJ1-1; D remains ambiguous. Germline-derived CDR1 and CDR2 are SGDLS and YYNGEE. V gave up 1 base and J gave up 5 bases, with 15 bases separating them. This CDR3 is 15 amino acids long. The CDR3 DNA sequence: TGTGCCAGCAGCGTAAGTTGGGGTTCCAAGACTGAAGCTTTCTTT. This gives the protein CASSVSWGSKTEAFF. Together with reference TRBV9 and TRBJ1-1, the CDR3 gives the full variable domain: DSGVTQTPKHLITATGQRVTLRCSPRSGDLSVYWYQQSLDQGLQFLIQYYNGEERAKGNILERFSAQQFPDLHSELNLSSLELGDSALYFCASSVSWGSKTEAFFGQGTRLTVV.

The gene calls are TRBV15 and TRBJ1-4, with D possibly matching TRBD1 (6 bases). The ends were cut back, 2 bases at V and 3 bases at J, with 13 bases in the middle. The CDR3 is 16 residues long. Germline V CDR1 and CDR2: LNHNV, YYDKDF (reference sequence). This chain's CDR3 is CATSRKGGTPNEKLFF. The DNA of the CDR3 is TGTGCCACCAGCAGAAAGGGGGGAACCCCTAATGAAAAACTGTTTTTT.

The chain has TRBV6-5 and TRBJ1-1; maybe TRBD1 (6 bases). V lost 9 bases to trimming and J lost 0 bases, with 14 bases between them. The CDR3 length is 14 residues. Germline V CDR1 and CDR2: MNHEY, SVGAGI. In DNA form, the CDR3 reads TGTGCCAGTAAGGACAGCCCCATGAACACTGAAGCTTTCTTT. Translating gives CASKDSPMNTEAFF.

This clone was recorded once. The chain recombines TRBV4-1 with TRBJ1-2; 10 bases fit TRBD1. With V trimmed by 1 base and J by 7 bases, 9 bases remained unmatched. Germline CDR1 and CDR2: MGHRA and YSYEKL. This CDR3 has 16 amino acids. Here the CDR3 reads CASSQVIGTGVGGYTF. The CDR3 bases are TGCGCCAGCAGCCAAGTAATCGGGACAGGGGTTGGTGGCTACACCTTC.

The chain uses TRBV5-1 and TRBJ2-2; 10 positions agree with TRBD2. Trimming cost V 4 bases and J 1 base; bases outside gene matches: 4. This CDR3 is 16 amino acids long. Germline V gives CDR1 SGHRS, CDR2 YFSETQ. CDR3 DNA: TGCGCCAGCAGCGTTACTAGCGGGGTGAACACCGGGGAGCTGTTTTTT. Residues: CASSVTSGVNTGELFF.

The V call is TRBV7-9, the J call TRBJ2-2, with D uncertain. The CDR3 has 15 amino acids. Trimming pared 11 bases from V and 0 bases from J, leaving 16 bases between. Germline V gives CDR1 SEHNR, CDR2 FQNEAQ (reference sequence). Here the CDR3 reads CASWLTGANTGELFF. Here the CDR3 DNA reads TGTGCCTCATGGTTGACCGGCGCGAACACCGGGGAGCTGTTTTTT.

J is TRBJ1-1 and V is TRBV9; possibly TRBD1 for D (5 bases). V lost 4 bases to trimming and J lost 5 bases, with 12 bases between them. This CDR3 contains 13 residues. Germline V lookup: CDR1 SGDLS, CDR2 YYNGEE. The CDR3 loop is CASSYRIDTEAFF. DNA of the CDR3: TGTGCCAGCAGCTACAGGATTGATACTGAAGCTTTCTTT.